This T cell receptor (beta chain) was observed in a study of T cells in Graves' hyperthyroidism and ophthalmopathy. CDR1 and CDR2 (germline): SGHTA, FQGNSA. The CDR3 is 15 residues long. J lost 4 bases, V lost 4 bases, and 6 bases had no gene match. It was RNA transcripts that yielded the amplified TCR beta CDR3 regions. The HTBI primer set drove a first-round RT-PCR of the TCR CDR3. Each CDR3 protein gets one entry after TCRdb re-called the multiplex PCR reads with MiXCR. The sample has approximately 600,000 distinct CDR3 sequences, around 16% seen once; the top ten hold approximately 3.9%. A remark on this clonotype: Its specificity is unknown.

Diagnoses rested on clinical symptoms, serum thyroxine and TRAb, thyroid ultrasound and orbital computed tomography. Notes on the study in general: Ophthalmopathy and stable hyperthyroidism were separated by a 13 V-J model.

Sequenced sample: blood. The chain links TRBV7-2 to TRBJ2-7; 11 nucleotides agree with TRBD1. The sequence was collected from a woman younger than 45 with Graves' hyperthyroidism. Written as DNA, the CDR3 is TGTGCCAGCAGCTCGGGGGGGACAGGGGGTTACGAGCAGTACTTC. It yields the protein CASSSGGTGGYEQYF.